This TCR beta chain was found in a study of T cells in Graves' hyperthyroidism and ophthalmopathy. In its sample, this clonotype was seen once. Amplification targeted TCR beta CDR3 regions from RNA transcripts. Researchers ran a first-round RT-PCR on the TCR CDR3 using the HTBI primer set. MiXCR, applied by TCRdb to the multiplex PCR reads, yields one record per CDR3 protein. This sample has 300,000 to 400,000 distinct CDR3 sequences, with around 18% found just once. Trimming stripped 4 bases from V and 4 bases from J, with 14 bases between. Looked up from germline, CDR1 is SGHNT and CDR2 is YYREEE (reference sequence). This CDR3 is built from 15 residues.

The genes are TRBV5-4 and TRBJ2-2; D assignment may be TRBD1 or TRBD2 (5 bases each). This receptor was taken from a man aged 18 to 30 with Graves' ophthalmopathy. Sequencing input: blood. The CDR3 DNA reads as TGTGCCAGCAGCCCCGGGGCCCCGAGCACCGGGGAGCTGTTTTTT. Translating it yields CASSPGAPSTGELFF.